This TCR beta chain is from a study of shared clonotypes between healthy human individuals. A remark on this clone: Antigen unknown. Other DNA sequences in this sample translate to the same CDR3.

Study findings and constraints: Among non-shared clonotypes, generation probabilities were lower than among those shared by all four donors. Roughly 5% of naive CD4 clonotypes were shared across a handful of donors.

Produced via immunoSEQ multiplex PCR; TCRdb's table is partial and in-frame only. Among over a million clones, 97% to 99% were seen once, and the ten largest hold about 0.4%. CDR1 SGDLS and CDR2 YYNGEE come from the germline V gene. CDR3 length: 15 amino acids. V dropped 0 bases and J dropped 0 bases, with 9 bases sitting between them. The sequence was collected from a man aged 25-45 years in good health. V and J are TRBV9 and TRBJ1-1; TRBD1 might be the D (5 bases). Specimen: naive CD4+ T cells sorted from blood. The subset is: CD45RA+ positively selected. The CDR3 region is CASSVAGGLNTEAFF. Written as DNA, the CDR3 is TGTGCCAGCAGCGTAGCCGGGGGATTGAACACTGAAGCTTTCTTT.